The source of this T cell receptor (beta chain) is a study of blood T cell repertoires in COVID-19. Study-level background: Acute and convalescent COVID-19 specimens originated in the United States, Italy and Spain.

Sequencing was performed with immunoSEQ multiplex PCR; in TCRdb, only in-frame clones are kept and a portion is missing. The sample carries about 76,000 clones, roughly 81% recorded once. Unmatched junction bases numbered 10, after V lost 5 bases and J lost 7 bases. CDR3 length: 14 residues. Germline V gene sequence: CDR1 SEHNR, CDR2 FQNEAQ (reference sequence). The sequence was obtained from a man in his sixties with COVID-19, enrolled during active disease. The material sequenced was peripheral blood. The chain employs TRBV7-9 and TRBJ1-2; TRBD1 matches 7 bases. The CDR3 region is CASSVVEGASGYTF. The CDR3 DNA follows: TGTGCCAGCAGCGTCGTCGAGGGGGCGAGTGGCTACACCTTC.